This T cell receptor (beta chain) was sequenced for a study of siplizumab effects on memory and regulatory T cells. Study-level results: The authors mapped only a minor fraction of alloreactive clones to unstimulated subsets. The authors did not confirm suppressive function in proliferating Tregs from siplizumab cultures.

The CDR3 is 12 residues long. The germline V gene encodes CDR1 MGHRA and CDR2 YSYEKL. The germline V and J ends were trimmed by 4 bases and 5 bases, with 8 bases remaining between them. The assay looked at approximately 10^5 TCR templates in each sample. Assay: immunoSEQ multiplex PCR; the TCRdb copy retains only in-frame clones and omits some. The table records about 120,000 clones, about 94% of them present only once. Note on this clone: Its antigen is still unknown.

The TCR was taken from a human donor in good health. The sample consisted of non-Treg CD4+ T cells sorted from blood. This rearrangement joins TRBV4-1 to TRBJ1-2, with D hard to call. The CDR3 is CASSPSGYGYTF. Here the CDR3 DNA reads TGCGCCAGCAGCCCTAGTGGGTATGGCTACACCTTC.